The entry that follows covers one T cell receptor (beta chain) sequence. The antigen is undetermined. The entry originates in a study of cytomegalovirus exposure and HLA in healthy donors. General study results and limits: In vitro data verified three CMV-associated chains as specific for CMV antigens.

Researchers ran the PCR with 60 Vbeta and 13 Jbeta primers. Sequenced by immunoSEQ multiplex PCR; TCRdb stores in-frame clones only, minus some. Among roughly 100,000 clones, 65% to 85% were seen once, and the ten largest hold about 5.8%. This CDR3 is 14 amino acids long. Looked up from germline, CDR1 is ENHRY and CDR2 is SYGVKD. The V end was cut by 5 bases, the J end by 4 bases, with 15 bases between. Sequenced material: PBMCs. The sequence was collected from a male donor in good health and CMV-seronegative. The chain has TRBV10-3 and TRBJ2-7; a weak D match, TRBD2 (5 bases). CDR3 sequence reads: CAISSGLPGYEQYF. The DNA of the CDR3 is TGTGCCATCAGTTCGGGATTGCCGGGGTACGAGCAGTACTTC.